This T cell receptor (beta chain) was obtained from a study of blood T cell repertoires in COVID-19. The table lists this clone with a count of one. This CDR3 contains 17 residues. V was pared by 5 bases and J by 1 base, with 20 bases between. The germline CDR1 and CDR2 sequences are SGHVS and FQNEAQ. Method: immunoSEQ multiplex PCR; TCRdb's copy keeps in-frame clones and lacks some. The sample records about 43,000 clones, 88% being singletons. V gene TRBV7-8 combines with J gene TRBJ2-5; a weak D match, TRBD1 (6 bases). The clonotype originates from a human donor in a cohort sampled during active COVID-19. Sequencing was carried out using peripheral blood. CDR3 residues: CASSHLGRGIGQETQYF. For the CDR3, the DNA is TGTGCCAGCAGCCATCTGGGTAGGGGGATCGGCCAAGAGACCCAGTACTTC.